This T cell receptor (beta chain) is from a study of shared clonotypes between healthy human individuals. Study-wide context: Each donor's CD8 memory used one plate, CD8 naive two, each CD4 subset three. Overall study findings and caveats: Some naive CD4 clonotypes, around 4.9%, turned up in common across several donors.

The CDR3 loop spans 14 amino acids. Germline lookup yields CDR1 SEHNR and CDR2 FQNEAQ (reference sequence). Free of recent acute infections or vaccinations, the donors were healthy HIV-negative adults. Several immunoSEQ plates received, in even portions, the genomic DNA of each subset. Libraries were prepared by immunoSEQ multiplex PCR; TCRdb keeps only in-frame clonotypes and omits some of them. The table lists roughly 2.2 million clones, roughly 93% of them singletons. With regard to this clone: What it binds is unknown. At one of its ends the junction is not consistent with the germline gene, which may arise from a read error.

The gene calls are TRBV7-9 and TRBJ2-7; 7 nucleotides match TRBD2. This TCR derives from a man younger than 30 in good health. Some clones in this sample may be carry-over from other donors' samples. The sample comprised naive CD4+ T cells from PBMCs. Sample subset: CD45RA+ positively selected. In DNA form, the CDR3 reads TGTGCCAGCAGCCTAGCGGAAAAACCCGAGGAGCAGTACTTC. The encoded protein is CASSLAEKPEEQYF.